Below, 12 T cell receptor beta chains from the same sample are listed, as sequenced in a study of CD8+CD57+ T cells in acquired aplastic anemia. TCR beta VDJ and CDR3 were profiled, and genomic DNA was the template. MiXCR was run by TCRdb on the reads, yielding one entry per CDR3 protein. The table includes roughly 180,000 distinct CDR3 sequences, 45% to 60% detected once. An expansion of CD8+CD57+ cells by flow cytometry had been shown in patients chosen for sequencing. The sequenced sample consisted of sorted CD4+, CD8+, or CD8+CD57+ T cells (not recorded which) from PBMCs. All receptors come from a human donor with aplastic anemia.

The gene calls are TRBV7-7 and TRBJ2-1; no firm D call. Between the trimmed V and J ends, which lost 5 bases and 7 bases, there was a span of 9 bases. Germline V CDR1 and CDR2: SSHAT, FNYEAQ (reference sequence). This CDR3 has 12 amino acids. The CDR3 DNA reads TGTGCCAGCAGCCACAATATGAATGAGCAGTTCTTC. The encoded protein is CASSHNMNEQFF. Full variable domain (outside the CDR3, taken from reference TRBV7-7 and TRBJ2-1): GAGVSQSPRYKVTKRGQDVTLRCDPISSHATLYWYQQALGQGPEFLTYFNYEAQPDKSGLPSDRFSAERPEGSISTLTIQRTEQRDSAMYRCASSHNMNEQFFGPGTRLTVL.

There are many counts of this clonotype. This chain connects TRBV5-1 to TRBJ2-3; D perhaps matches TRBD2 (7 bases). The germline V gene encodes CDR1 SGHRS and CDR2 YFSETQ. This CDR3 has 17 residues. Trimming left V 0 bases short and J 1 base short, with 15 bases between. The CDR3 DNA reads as TGCGCCAGCAGCTTGGGGACTAGAGGGGGACGCACAGATACGCAGTATTTT. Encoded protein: CASSLGTRGGRTDTQYF.

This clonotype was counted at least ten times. CDR3 sequence (DNA): TGTGCCAGCAGTTTAGGGGGACACTACGAGCAGTACTTC. It is translated as CASSLGGHYEQYF. The chain couples TRBV12-3 or TRBV12-4 to TRBJ2-7, with a possible D match to TRBD1 (6 bases). The CDR3 sequence is 13 residues long. The V end lost 1 base, the J end lost 3 bases, and 7 bases lay between the germline ends.

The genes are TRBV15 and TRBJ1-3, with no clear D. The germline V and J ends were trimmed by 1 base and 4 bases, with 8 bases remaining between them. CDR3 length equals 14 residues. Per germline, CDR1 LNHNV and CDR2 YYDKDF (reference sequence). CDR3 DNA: TGTGCCACCAGCAGAGGTCTGGAGGGAAACACCATATATTTT. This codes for CATSRGLEGNTIYF.

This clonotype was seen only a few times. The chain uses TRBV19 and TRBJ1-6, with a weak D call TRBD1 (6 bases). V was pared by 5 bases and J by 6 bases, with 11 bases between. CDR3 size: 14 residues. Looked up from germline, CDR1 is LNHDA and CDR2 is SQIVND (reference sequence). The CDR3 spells CASSQQGGNSPLHF. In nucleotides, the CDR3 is TGTGCCAGTAGTCAACAGGGAGGTAATTCACCCCTCCACTTT.

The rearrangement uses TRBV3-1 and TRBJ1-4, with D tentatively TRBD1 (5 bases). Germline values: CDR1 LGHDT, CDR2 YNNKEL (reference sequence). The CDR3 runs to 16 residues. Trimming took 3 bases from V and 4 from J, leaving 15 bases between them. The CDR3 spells CASSHLSGGINEKLFF. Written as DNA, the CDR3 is TGTGCCAGCAGCCACCTCTCCGGGGGGATTAATGAAAAACTGTTTTTT.

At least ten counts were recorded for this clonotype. The chain's CDR3 is CASSRSGTTTDTQYF. The CDR3 DNA reads as TGTGCCAGCAGCCGCTCCGGGACAACTACAGATACGCAGTATTTT. The rearrangement links TRBV6-6 to TRBJ2-3; a weak D match, TRBD1 (6 bases). CDR3 length equals 15 residues. Germline V gene sequence: CDR1 MNHNY, CDR2 SVGAGI (reference sequence). Trimming took 6 bases from V and 3 from J, leaving 16 bases between them.

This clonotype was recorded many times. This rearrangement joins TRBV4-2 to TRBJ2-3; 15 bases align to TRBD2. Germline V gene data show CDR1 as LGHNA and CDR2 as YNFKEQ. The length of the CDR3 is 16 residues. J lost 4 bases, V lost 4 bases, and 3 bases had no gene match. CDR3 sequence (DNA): TGTGCCAGCAGCCGGACTAGCGGGGGGGCCCCAGATACGCAGTATTTT. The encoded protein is CASSRTSGGAPDTQYF.

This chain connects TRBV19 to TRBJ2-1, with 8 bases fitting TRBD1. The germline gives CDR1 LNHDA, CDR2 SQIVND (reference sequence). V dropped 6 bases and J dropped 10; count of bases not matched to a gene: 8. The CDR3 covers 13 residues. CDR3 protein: CASSSGQGLEQFF. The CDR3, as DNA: TGTGCCAGTAGCTCCGGACAGGGTTTGGAGCAGTTCTTC.

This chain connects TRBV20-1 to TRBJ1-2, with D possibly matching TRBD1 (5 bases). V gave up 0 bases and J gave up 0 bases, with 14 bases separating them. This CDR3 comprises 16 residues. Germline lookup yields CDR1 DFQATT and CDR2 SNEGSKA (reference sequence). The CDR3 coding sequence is TGCAGTGCTAGAGATAGTAGGGGATCCTCTAACTATGGCTACACCTTC. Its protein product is CSARDSRGSSNYGYTF.

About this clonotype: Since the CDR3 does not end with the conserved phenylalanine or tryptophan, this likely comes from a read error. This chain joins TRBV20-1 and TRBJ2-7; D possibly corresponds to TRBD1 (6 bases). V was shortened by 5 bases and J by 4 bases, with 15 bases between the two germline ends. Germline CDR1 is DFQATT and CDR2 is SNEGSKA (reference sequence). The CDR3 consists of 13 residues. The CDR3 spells CSARTPGQYEQYL. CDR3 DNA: TGCAGTGCTCGAACGCCCGGACAGTACGAGCAGTACCTC.

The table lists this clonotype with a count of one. CDR3 nucleotide sequence: TGTGCCAGTAGTATAATGGGACAGGGCGGACAGCCCCAGCATTTT. Its protein is CASSIMGQGGQPQHF. This sequence joins TRBV19 and TRBJ1-5; 9 nucleotides align to TRBD1. Per germline, CDR1 LNHDA and CDR2 SQIVND (reference sequence). This CDR3 contains 15 residues. The trim removed 2 bases at V and 7 bases at J, leaving 6 bases unmatched.